This T cell receptor beta chain was captured in a study of T cell responses to AZD1222 COVID-19 vaccine (dated by TCRdb to the early 2020s). For the study in its entirety: Because spike-specific TCR depth and breadth did not differ between the two schedules, AZD1222 recipients who got a second dose at roughly 4 weeks were pooled with those who got a second dose at roughly 12 weeks. A total of approximately 250 trial participants underwent TCR sequencing, of whom approximately 200 had received two doses of AZD1222 and some 26 had received two doses of the MenACWY control vaccine. Trial participants were enrolled by age into subgroups of 18-55, 56-69 and 70-plus years, and around 150, 28 and 57 TCR-sequenced participants, respectively, were included in these subgroups. General conclusions and limits of the study: No day 14 peak-response samples were available, so repertoires were characterized only after the peak T cell response. After two AZD1222 doses, spike-specific TCR breadth and depth were significantly higher than at day 0 and than in MenACWY recipients. Only a handful of AZD1222 recipients were SARS-CoV-2 seropositive at baseline, limiting conclusions about previously exposed vaccinees. Vaccine-associated CD4 TCRs spanned the whole spike protein, with dominant responses in regions 160-218 and 743-854. In the small 56-69-year group, the increase in depth fell short of significance, most likely because of low power. Participants were mostly white British and included more females than males, and it was suggested by the authors that clonal diversity may have been underestimated. Reportedly, almost half of the unique spike-specific TCRs recognized epitopes lying outside the regions that are mutated in the B.1.351 and B.1.1.7 variants.

Per the publication, the time point label means: baseline before first vaccination. The vaccinee samples were drawn from two UK trials, COV001 and COV002, one of which was a single-blind randomized controlled phase 2/3 trial testing AZD1222 (ChAdOx1 nCoV-19) in healthy adults. For TCRbeta chain sequencing, PBMC samples from trial participants were taken at day 0 and at day 28 after the second dose. The germline V gene supplies CDR1 SGHTA and CDR2 FQGTGA. The CDR3 covers 14 residues, taking in both the cysteine and the phenylalanine. Left in the record is the CDR3 DNA by itself, 42 bases read in frame from the first base. Trimming takes 2 bases off V and 7 bases off J; junction bases not matched to a gene: 4. Comment on this clone: Its recognized antigen is unknown. No much larger clonotype is one base removed from it; base qualities were not supplied.

The CDR3 regions of human TCRbeta chains were subjected to immunosequencing. Per the source publication's procedure: TCRs in the repertoires were compared against a reference library of SARS-CoV-2-specific TCRs that had been generated with the MIRA antigen-specificity platform. Breadth was defined as the fraction of unique TCRs that were SARS-CoV-2-associated. Depth was defined as the fraction of total T cells that were SARS-CoV-2-associated. Using the MIRA data, every spike-specific TCR was mapped to the spike region that the TCR reacted to and assigned to either a CD4 or a CD8 class. Log10-transformed breadth and depth values were compared by one-way ANOVA with Sidak's multiple comparisons tests. This is the immuneACCESS table as TCRdb keeps it, with only in-frame sequences that have V and J called. A part of the clones is gone; compared with another copy, unresolved V genes explain less than half, and the rest is unexplained. Clone size and the V and J calls come from that table; the DNA yielded D and trimming. This sample is represented by about 170,000 clones; about nine tenths of them were singletons. The ten biggest clones cover less than 3% of the sample.

The chain is assembled from TRBV7-3 and TRBJ2-1; 8 bases in between match TRBD2. The origin of this receptor is an adult in good health. The specimen was peripheral blood, collected on day 0 of AZD1222 vaccination. The CDR3: CASSLAGGANEQFF. The nucleotide sequence is TGTGCCAGCAGCTTAGCGGGAGGAGCGAATGAGCAGTTCTTC.